The 18 T cell receptor beta chains presented below share a single source sample, sequenced in a study of spatial heterogeneity in lung cancer. Findings of the study overall: Tumor mutation counts were tracked by expanded intratumoral alpha and beta TCR counts.

Time point denoted: sample taken at primary tumor resection. TCRdb recomputed calls from the 5' RACE reads with MiXCR, one row per CDR3 protein. The sample carries about 11,000 distinct CDR3 sequences, about 5% recorded once. The antigens these receptors bind are not known. Material: lung tumor tissue, obtained at surgery. Receptor source: a male donor with early-stage non-small cell lung cancer.

This clonotype was seen repeatedly, ten times or more. As an off-target read in a library built for alpha chains, this beta chain has a frequency of little significance. The chain carries TRBV20-1 and TRBJ1-4; 9 positions agree with TRBD1. CDR1 is DFQATT and CDR2 is SNEGSKA in the germline V gene (reference sequence). There are 13 residues in the CDR3. With 6 bases clipped from V and 4 bases from J, the junction kept 3 bases outside the gene matches. The CDR3 sequence is CSAKGQGNEKLFF. The CDR3 DNA reads as TGCAGTGCCAAGGGACAGGGTAATGAAAAACTGTTTTTT.

This clonotype showed up just a few times. Little can be read into the size of this beta chain, an off-target read in a library designed for alpha chains. The chain links TRBV29-1 to TRBJ2-4; TRBD1 agrees at 7 bases. Germline CDR1 SQVTM, CDR2 ANQGSEA. After removal of 4 bases from V and 1 base from J, the junction contained 4 bases not matched to a gene. CDR3 size: 14 residues. The chain's CDR3 is CSVVTGWAKNIQYF. The CDR3 DNA sequence: TGCAGCGTTGTGACAGGGTGGGCCAAAAACATTCAGTACTTC.

This clonotype is medium-sized by share. The library was prepared for alpha chains; this beta chain is a stray read, so its frequency means little. The CDR3 is CASSMVGRANGYTF. Written as DNA, the CDR3 is TGTGCCAGTAGTATGGTGGGCAGAGCCAATGGCTACACCTTC. The genes are TRBV19 and TRBJ1-2; D gene uncertain. The germline V and J ends were trimmed by 3 bases and 6 bases, with 14 bases remaining between them. Per germline, CDR1 LNHDA and CDR2 SQIVND (reference sequence). This CDR3 is 14 amino acids long.

This clonotype was recorded at least ten times. This beta chain is a stray sequence in a library constructed for alpha chains; its clone size is not meaningful. This chain uses TRBV28 with TRBJ2-7; 7 bases map to TRBD2. Germline V gene lookup returns CDR1 MDHEN and CDR2 SYDVKM. V dropped 3 bases and J dropped 13; count of bases not matched to a gene: 9. The CDR3 extends over 12 amino acids. CDR3 DNA sequence: TGTGCCAGCAGTTTGAAGGCGGGAGCCACTTACTTC. This translates into CASSLKAGATYF.

The sample holds many counts of this clonotype. The size of this beta chain means little, since it is a stray read in a library made for alpha chains. V and J are TRBV11-2 and TRBJ2-1, with 7 bases aligning to TRBD2. CDR1 and CDR2 (germline): SGHAT, FQNNGV. V lost 5 bases, J lost 7 bases, and 17 bases stayed unmatched. The CDR3 extends over 17 amino acids. CDR3 nucleotide sequence: TGTGCCAGCAGCCCAACAGGAGCTCGGACTAGTTGGAATGAGCAGTTCTTC. Translated: CASSPTGARTSWNEQFF.

Worth noting for this clonotype: This beta chain was picked up by a library intended for alpha chains and is off target, so its count carries little meaning. The chain couples TRBV7-8 to TRBJ1-4, with TRBD1 matching over 9 bases. Germline V gene sequence: CDR1 SGHVS, CDR2 FQNEAQ. CDR3 size: 14 residues. J gave up 6 bases and V 5 bases, and 4 bases lay outside the gene matches. The CDR3 sequence: CASSPGQGDEKLFF. CDR3 coding DNA: TGTGCCAGCAGCCCGGGACAGGGAGATGAAAAACTGTTTTTT.

Concerning this clonotype itself: The size of this beta chain means little, since it is a stray read in a library made for alpha chains. The V and J genes are TRBV5-6 and TRBJ2-1; 8 bases line up with TRBD2. Germline CDR1 is SGHDT and CDR2 is YYEEEE. V lost 1 base and J lost 7; bases outside the gene matches: 10. The CDR3 consists of 16 residues. CDR3 protein: CASSLTLFSGVNEQFF. The DNA for the CDR3 is TGTGCCAGCAGCTTGACTTTGTTTAGCGGGGTAAATGAGCAGTTCTTC.

This clonotype appeared many times. This beta chain slipped into a library made for alpha chains as a stray read, so its size is not meaningful. The rearrangement uses TRBV4-1 and TRBJ1-5; 8 bases align to TRBD1. The CDR3 has 14 amino acids. V dropped 1 base and J dropped 4; count of bases not matched to a gene: 0. Germline V gives CDR1 MGHRA, CDR2 YSYEKL. CDR3 protein: CASSQGQGNQPQHF. As DNA, the CDR3 is TGCGCCAGCAGCCAAGGACAGGGGAATCAGCCCCAGCATTTT.

This clonotype was found many times. Within a library made for alpha chains, this beta chain is off target, and its count is uninformative. The DNA of the CDR3 is TGTGCCAGCAGTTTATTGGTAGGGGTTGTTAGCCACGAGCAGTACTTC. This encodes CASSLLVGVVSHEQYF. The chain links TRBV28 to TRBJ2-7; possible D gene TRBD1, 5 bases. This CDR3 comprises 16 residues. Trimming cost V 1 base and J 5 bases, with 18 bases left between them. Germline loops: CDR1 MDHEN, CDR2 SYDVKM.

This clonotype was seen at least ten times. Because the library targeted alpha chains, this beta chain is an off-target read whose size means little. The rearrangement links TRBV2 to TRBJ2-3, with D perhaps matching TRBD1 or TRBD2 (5 bases each). This CDR3 contains 14 residues. V was clipped by 7 bases and J by 0 bases, with 11 bases between them. Looked up from germline, CDR1 is SNHLY and CDR2 is FYNNEI. The CDR3 sequence is CASMRGFSTDTQYF. The CDR3 DNA is TGTGCCAGCATGAGGGGCTTTAGCACAGATACGCAGTATTTT.

As for this clonotype: For a library built for alpha chains, this beta chain is a stray read; little rests on its size. The rearrangement links TRBV6-2 or TRBV6-3 to TRBJ1-1; D remains ambiguous. The CDR3 contains 13 residues. CDR1 is MNHEY, CDR2 SVGEGT, per germline. V lost 10 bases, J lost 0 bases, and 12 bases lay in between. CDR3 DNA: TGTGCCACTCCGGCCCCGATGAACACTGAAGCTTTCTTT. This codes for CATPAPMNTEAFF.

In its sample, this clonotype was seen a few times. In a library made to pick up alpha chains, this beta chain is a stray read with a size that means little. The chain combines TRBV10-3 with TRBJ2-1; D perhaps matches TRBD2 (6 bases). This CDR3 spans 14 amino acids. The germline V gene encodes CDR1 ENHRY and CDR2 SYGVKD. With 4 bases removed from V and 6 bases from J, the gap between germline ends came to 13 bases. This chain's CDR3 is CAISGGGSRNEQFF. The CDR3 DNA reads TGTGCCATCAGTGGTGGGGGGTCTCGCAATGAGCAGTTCTTC.

This clonotype is deemed medium-sized (0.01 to 0.1%). Since the library was made to target alpha chains, this beta chain is a stray read and its abundance is not meaningful. The chain links TRBV12-5 to TRBJ1-1; D may be TRBD1 (5 bases). Germline values: CDR1 LGHNT, CDR2 FRNRAP. The length of the CDR3 is 13 residues. V was pared by 1 base and J by 5 bases, with 8 bases between. DNA for the CDR3: TGTGCTAGTGGTTTGGAACCAGGGACTGAAGCTTTCTTT. This translates into CASGLEPGTEAFF.

This clonotype appeared many times. The library was designed around alpha chains, so this beta chain is a stray read whose abundance carries little weight. This chain links TRBV7-8 with TRBJ2-1; D uncertain. CDR1 is SGHVS, CDR2 FQNEAQ, per germline. Trimming took 1 base from V and 6 from J, leaving 7 bases between them. This CDR3 has 13 amino acids. The CDR3 protein is CASSLGQLNEQFF. The CDR3 region has the DNA TGTGCCAGCAGCTTAGGACAACTCAATGAGCAGTTCTTC.

This clonotype counts as medium-sized (0.01 to 0.1%). The library was built for alpha chains, so this beta chain is an off-target read and its size means little. The chain uses TRBV7-9 and TRBJ2-7, with 9 positions matching TRBD1. V was clipped by 3 bases and J by 4 bases; unmatched bases: 4. CDR1 and CDR2 (germline): SEHNR, FQNEAQ (reference sequence). The CDR3 length is 14 residues. CDR3 sequence reads: CASSLTGGSYEQYF. CDR3 in DNA: TGTGCCAGCAGCTTGACAGGGGGTTCTTACGAGCAGTACTTC.

This clonotype was seen at least ten times. A library made for alpha chains picked up this beta chain off target, so its size means little. The chain has TRBV20-1 and TRBJ2-7; 7 bases are a match to TRBD1. CDR1 is DFQATT and CDR2 is SNEGSKA in the germline V gene (reference sequence). Trimming cost V 6 bases and J 3 bases; bases outside gene matches: 5. The CDR3 has 12 amino acids. The CDR3 DNA is TGCAGTGCCCAGCGACAGGGCTACGAGCAGTACTTC. Its translation is CSAQRQGYEQYF.

By its share, this clonotype is medium-sized. This beta chain is a stray sequence in a library constructed for alpha chains; its clone size is not meaningful. This chain joins TRBV29-1 and TRBJ1-5, with D unresolved. CDR1 is SQVTM, CDR2 ANQGSEA, per germline. Trimming pared 7 bases from V and 7 bases from J, leaving 17 bases between. The CDR3 covers 13 residues. For the CDR3, the DNA is TGCAGCGCAAGACTCTCGGGAGGGCAGCCCCAGCATTTT. It encodes CSARLSGGQPQHF.

This clonotype was detected many times. A library prepared for alpha chains yielded this beta chain as an off-target read; its size is of little meaning. The V and J genes are TRBV4-2 and TRBJ2-4, with TRBD1 as a possible D gene (6 bases). Trimming stripped 1 base from V and 2 bases from J, with 30 bases between. The CDR3 runs to 22 residues. Germline V lookup: CDR1 LGHNA, CDR2 YNFKEQ. The CDR3 coding sequence is TGTGCCAGCAGCCAAGGTCTTCGCTGGGCAGGGGCGGCGGAGGTACCCAAAAACATTCAGTACTTC. Translated, it gives CASSQGLRWAGAAEVPKNIQYF.